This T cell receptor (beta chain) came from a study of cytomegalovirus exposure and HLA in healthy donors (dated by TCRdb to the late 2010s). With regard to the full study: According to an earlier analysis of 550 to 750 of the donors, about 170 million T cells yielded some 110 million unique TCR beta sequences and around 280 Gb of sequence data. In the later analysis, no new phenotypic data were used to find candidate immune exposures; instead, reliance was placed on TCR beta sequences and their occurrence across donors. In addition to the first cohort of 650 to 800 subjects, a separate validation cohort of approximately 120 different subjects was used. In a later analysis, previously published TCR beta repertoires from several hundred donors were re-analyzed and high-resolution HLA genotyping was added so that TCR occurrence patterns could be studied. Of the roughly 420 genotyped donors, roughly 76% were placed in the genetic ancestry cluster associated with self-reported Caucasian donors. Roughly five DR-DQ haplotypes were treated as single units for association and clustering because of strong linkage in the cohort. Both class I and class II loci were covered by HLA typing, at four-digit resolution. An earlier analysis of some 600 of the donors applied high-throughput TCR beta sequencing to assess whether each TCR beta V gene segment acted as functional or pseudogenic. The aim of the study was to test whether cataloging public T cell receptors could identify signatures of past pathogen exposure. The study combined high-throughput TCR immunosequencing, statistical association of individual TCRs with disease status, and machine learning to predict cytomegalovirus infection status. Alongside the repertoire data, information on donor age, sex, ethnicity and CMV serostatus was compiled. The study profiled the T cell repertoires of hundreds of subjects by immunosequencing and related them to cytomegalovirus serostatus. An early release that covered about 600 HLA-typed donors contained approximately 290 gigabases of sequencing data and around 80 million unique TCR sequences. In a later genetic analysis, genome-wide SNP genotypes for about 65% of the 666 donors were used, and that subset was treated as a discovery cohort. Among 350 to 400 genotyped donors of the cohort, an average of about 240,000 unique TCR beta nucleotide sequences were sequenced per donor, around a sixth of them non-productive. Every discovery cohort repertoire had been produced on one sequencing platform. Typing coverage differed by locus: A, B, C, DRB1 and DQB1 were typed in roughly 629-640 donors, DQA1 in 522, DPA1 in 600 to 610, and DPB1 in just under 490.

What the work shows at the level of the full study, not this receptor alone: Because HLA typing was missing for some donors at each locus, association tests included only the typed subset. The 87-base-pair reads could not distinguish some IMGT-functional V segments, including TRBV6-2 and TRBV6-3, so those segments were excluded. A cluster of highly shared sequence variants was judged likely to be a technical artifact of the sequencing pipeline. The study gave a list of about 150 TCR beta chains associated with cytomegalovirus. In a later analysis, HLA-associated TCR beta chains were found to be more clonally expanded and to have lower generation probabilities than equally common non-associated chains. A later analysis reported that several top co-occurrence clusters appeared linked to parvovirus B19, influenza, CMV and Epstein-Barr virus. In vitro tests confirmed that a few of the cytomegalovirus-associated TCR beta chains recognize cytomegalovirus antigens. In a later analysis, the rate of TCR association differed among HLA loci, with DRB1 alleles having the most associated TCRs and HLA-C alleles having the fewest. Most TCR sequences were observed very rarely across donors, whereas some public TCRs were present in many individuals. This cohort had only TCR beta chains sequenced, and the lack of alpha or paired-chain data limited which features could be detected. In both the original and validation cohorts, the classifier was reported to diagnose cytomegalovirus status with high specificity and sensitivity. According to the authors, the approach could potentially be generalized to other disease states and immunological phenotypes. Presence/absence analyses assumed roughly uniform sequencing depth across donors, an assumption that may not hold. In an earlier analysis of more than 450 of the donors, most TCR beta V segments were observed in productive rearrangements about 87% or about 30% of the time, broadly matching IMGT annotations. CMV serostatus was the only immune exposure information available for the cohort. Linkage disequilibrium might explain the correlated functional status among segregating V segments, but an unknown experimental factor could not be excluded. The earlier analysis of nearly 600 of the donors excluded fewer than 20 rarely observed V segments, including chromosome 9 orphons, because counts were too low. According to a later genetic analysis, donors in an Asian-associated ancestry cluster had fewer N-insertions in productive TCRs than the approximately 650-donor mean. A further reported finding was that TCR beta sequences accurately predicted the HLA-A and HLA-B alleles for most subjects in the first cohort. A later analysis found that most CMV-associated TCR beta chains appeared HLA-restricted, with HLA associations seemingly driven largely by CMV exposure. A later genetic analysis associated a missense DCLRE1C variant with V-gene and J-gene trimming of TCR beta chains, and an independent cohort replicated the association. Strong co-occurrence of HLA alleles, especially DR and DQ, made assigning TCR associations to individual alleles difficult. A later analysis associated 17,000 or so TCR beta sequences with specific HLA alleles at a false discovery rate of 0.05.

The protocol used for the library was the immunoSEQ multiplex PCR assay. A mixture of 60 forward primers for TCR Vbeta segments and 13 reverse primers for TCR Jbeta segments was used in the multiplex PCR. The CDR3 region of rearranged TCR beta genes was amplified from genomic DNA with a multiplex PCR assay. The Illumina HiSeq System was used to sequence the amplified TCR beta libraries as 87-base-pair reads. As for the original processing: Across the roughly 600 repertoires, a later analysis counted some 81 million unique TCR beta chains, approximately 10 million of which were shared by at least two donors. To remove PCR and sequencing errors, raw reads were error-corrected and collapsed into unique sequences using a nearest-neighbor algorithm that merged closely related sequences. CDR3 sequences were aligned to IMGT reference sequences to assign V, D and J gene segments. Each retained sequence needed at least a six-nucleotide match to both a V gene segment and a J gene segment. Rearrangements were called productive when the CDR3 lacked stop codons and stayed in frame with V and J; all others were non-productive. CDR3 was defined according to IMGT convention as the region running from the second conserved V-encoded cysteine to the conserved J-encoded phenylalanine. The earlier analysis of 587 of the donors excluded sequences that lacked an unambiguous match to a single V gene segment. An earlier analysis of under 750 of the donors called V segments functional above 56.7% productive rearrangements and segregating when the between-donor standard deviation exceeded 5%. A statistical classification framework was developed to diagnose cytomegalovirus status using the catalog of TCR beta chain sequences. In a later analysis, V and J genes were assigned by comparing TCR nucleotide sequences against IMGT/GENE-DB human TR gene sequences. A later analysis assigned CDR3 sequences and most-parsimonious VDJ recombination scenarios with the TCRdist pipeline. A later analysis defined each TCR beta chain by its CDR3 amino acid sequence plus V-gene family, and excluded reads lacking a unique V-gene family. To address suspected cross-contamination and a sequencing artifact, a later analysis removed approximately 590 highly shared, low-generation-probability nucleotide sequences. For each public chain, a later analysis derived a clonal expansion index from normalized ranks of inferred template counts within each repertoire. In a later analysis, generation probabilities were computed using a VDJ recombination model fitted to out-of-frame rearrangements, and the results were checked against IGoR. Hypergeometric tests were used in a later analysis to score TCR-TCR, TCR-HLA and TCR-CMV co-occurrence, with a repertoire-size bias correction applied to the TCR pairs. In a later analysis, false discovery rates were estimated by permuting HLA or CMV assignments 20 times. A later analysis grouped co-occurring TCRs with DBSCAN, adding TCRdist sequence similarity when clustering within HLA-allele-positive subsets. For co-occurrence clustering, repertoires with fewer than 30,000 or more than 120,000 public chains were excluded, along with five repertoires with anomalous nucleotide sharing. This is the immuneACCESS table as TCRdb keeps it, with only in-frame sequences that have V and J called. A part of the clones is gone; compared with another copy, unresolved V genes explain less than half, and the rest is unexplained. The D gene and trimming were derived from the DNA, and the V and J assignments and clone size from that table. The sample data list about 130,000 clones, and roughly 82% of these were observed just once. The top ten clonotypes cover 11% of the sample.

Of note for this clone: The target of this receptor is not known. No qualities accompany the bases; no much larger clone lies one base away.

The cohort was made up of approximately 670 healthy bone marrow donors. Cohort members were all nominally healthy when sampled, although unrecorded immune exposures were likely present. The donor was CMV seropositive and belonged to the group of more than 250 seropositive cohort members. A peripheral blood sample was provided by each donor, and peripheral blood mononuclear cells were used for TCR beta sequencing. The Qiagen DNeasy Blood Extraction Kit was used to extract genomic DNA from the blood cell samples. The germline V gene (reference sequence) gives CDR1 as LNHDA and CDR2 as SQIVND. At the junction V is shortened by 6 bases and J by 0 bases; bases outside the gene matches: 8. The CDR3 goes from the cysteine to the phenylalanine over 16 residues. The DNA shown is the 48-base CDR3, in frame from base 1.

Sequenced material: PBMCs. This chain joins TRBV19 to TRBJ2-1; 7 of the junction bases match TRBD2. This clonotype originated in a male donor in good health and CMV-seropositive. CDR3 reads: CASSRGAGSSYNEQFF. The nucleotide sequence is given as TGTGCCAGTAGCCGGGGAGCGGGGAGCTCCTACAATGAGCAGTTCTTC.